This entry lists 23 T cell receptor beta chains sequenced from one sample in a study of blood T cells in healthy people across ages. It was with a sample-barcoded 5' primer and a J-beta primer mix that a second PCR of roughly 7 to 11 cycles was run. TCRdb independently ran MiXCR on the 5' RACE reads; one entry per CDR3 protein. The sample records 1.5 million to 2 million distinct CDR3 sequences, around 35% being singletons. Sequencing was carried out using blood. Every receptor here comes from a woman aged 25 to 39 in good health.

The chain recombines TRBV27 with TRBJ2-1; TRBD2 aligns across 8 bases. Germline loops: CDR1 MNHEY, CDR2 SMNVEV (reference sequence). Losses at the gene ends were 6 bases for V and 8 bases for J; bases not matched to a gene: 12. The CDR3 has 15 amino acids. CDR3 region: CASRRTSRLLDEQFF. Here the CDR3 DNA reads TGTGCCAGCAGACGGACTAGCAGACTATTGGATGAGCAGTTCTTC.

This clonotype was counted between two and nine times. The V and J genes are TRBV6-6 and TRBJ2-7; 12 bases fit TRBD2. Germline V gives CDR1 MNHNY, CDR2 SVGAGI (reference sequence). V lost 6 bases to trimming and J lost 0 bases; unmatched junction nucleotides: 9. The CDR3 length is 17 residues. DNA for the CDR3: TGTGCCAGCAGCCTACTTGGGACTAGCGGGCCCTCCTACGAGCAGTACTTC. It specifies CASSLLGTSGPSYEQYF.

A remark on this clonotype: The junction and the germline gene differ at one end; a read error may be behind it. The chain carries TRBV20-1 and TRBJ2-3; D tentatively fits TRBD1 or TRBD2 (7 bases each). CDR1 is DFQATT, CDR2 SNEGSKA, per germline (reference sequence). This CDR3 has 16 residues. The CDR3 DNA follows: TGCAGTGCGAGAGGGGGCGGGGGTACTAGCACAGATACGCAGTATTTT. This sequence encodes CSARGGGGTSTDTQYF.

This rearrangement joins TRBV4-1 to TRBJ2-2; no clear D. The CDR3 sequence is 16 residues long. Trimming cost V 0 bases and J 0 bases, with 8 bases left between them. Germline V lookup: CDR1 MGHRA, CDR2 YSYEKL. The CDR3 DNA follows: TGCGCCAGCAGCCAAGATCGGAAAGCGAACACCGGGGAGCTGTTTTTT. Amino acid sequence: CASSQDRKANTGELFF.

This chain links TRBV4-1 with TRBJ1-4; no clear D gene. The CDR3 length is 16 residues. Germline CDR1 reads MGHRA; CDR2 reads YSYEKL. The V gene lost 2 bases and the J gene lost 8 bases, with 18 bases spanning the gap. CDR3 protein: CASSQTQTALEEKLFF. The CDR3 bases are TGCGCCAGCAGCCAAACCCAGACCGCTTTGGAGGAAAAACTGTTTTTT.

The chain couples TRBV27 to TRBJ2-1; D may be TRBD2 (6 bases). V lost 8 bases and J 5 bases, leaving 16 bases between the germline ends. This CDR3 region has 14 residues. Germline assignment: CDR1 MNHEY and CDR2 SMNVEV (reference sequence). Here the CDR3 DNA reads TGTGCCAGCTCCCCCGGGGACTTACACAATGAGCAGTTCTTC. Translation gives CASSPGDLHNEQFF.

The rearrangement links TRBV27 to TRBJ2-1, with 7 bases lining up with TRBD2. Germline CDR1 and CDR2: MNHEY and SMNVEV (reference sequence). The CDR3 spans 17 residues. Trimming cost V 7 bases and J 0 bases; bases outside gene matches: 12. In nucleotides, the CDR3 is TGTGCCAGCAAAGAGCTAGCGGTCACGAGCTCCTACAATGAGCAGTTCTTC. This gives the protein CASKELAVTSSYNEQFF.

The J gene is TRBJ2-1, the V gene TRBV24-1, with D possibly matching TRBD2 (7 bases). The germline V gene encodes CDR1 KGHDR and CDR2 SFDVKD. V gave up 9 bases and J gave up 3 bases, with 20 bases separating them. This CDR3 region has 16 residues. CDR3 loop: CATVGGGPRDYNEQFF. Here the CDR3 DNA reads TGTGCCACCGTAGGGGGAGGGCCCAGGGACTACAATGAGCAGTTCTTC.

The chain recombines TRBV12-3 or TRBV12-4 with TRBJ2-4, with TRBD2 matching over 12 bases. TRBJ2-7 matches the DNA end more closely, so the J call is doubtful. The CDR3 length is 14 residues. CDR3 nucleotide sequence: TGTGCCAGCAGCACCAGACTAGCGGGAGACGAGCAGTACTTC. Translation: CASSTRLAGDEQYF.

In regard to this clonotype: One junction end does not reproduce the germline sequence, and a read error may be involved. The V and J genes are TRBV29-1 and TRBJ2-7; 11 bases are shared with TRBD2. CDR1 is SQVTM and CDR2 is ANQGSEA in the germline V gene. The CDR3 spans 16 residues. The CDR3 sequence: CSVVPLAGGLSYVQYF. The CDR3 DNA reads TGCAGCGTTGTTCCTCTAGCGGGAGGACTCTCCTACGTGCAGTACTTC.

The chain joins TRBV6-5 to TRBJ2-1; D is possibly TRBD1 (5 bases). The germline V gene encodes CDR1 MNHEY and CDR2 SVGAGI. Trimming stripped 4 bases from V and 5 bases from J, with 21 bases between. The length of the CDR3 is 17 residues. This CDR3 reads CASSSRLHRSRDNEQFF. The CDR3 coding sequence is TGTGCCAGCAGTTCCCGCTTACACCGATCCAGGGACAATGAGCAGTTCTTC.

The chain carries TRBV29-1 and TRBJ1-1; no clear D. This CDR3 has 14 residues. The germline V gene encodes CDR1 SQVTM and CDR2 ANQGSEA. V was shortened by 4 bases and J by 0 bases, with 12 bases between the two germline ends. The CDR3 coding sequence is TGCAGCGTTGTCATTTCCTCCATGAACACTGAAGCTTTCTTT. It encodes CSVVISSMNTEAFF.

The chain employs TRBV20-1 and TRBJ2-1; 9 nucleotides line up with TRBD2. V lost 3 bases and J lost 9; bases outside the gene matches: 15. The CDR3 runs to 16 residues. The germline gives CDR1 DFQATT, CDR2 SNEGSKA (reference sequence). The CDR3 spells CSASSSTSGSIGEQFF. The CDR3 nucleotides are TGCAGTGCTAGTTCTAGCACTAGCGGGTCCATAGGTGAGCAGTTCTTC.

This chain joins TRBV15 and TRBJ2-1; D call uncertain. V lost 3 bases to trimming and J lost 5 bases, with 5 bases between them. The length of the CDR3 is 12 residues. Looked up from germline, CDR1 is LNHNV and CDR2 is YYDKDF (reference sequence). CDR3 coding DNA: TGTGCCACCAGCAGGGATCACAATGAGCAGTTCTTC. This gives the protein CATSRDHNEQFF. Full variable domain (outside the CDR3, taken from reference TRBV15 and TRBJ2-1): DAMVIQNPRYQVTQFGKPVTLSCSQTLNHNVMYWYQQKSSQAPKLLFHYYDKDFNNEADTPDNFQSRRPNTSFCFLDIRSPGLGDTAMYLCATSRDHNEQFFGPGTRLTVL.

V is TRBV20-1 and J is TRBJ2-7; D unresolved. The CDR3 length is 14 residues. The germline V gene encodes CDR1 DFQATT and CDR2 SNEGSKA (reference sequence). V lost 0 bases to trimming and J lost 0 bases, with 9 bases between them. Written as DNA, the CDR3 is TGCAGTGCTAGAGATTTTGATTACTCCTACGAGCAGTACTTC. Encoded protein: CSARDFDYSYEQYF.

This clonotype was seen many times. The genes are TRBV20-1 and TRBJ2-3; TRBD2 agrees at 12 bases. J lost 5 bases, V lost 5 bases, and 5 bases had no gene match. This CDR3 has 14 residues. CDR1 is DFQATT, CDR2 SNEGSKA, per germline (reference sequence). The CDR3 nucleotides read TGCAGTGCTCGACTAGCGGGAGAAGGAGATACGCAGTATTTT. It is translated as CSARLAGEGDTQYF.

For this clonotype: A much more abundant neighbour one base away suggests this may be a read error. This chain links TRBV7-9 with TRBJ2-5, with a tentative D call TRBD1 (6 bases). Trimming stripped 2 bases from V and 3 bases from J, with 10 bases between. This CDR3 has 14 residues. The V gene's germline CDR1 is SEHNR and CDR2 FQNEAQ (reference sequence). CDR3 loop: CASSLPQGKETQYF. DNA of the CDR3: TGTGCCAGCAGCTTACCACAGGGAAAAGAGACCCAGTACTTC.

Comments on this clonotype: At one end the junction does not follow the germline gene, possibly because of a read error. The CDR3 here is CASSLRAGTSVERGNKQFF. The CDR3 region has the DNA TGTGCCAGCAGCTTAAGGGCCGGGACTAGCGTTGAAAGGGGCAATAAGCAGTTCTTC. V usage is TRBV7-8 and J usage is TRBJ2-1; 10 nucleotides match TRBD2. Germline V gene data show CDR1 as SGHVS and CDR2 as FQNEAQ. The CDR3 is 19 residues long.

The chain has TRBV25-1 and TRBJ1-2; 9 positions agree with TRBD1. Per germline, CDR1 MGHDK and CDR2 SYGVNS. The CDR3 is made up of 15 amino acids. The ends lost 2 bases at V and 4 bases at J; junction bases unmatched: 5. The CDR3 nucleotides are TGTGCCAGCAGTGAAGCAACAGGGGGCTTCTATGGCTACACCTTC. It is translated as CASSEATGGFYGYTF.

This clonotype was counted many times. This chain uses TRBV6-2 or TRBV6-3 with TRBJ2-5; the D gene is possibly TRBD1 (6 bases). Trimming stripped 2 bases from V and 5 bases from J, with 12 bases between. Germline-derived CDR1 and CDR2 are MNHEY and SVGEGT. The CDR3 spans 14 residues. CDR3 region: CASSYLGQYETQYF. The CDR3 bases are TGTGCCAGCAGTTACCTCGGACAGTATGAGACCCAGTACTTC.

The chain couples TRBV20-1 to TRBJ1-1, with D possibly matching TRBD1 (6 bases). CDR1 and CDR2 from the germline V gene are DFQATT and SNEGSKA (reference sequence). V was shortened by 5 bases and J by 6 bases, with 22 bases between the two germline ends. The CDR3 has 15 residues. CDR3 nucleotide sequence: TGCAGTGCTCCGGACAGTCAACAGCGGGTACCTGAAGCTTTCTTT. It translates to CSAPDSQQRVPEAFF.

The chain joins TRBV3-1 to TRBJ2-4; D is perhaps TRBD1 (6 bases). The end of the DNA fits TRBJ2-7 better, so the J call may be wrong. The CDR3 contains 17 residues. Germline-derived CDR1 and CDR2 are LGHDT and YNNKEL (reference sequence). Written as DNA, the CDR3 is TGTGCCAGCAGCCAAGCCCTCTTTCGACAGGTGGCCTACGAGCAGTACTTC. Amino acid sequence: CASSQALFRQVAYEQYF.

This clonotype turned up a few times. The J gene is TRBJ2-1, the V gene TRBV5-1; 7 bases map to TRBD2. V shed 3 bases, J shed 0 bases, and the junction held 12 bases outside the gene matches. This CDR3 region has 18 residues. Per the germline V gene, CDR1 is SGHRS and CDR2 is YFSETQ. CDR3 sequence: CASSSQLAPKSSYNEQFF. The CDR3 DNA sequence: TGCGCCAGCAGCTCACAACTAGCGCCGAAGAGCTCCTACAATGAGCAGTTCTTC.